Listed here is a single T cell receptor beta chain. Germline V lookup: CDR1 SEHNR, CDR2 FQNEAQ (reference sequence). Trimming took off 5 bases at V and 0 bases at J, with 7 bases between the two ends. This CDR3 contains 13 residues. Methods described previously, with TCR primers listed, were used for bulk TCR libraries. TCRdb analysed the PCR reads with MiXCR anew, one entry per CDR3 protein. The sample shows 300,000 to 350,000 distinct CDR3 sequences, 20% to 25% of them seen only once. The data originate from a study of molecular identifiers for immune sequencing clone quantification. Study details: Across replicate runs, RNA obtained from approximately 20,000 or 100,000 naive CD8 cells was divided into five, with four undergoing sequencing.

The V and J genes are TRBV7-9 and TRBJ1-1; D ambiguous. This receptor was identified in a human donor in good health. Some libraries in this study had Jurkat cell RNA spiked in. The specimen was naive CD8+ T cells from blood, with Jurkat cell RNA spiked in. As to subset: FACS-sorted CD8+CD4-CCR7+CD45RA+ naive T cells. The CDR3 coding sequence is TGTGCCAGCAGCCGTACACTGAACACTGAAGCTTTCTTT. Amino acid sequence: CASSRTLNTEAFF.